These 13 T cell receptor beta chains share one sample of origin, sequenced in a study of high-grade serous ovarian cancer treatment subgroups. Tumor tissue was taken before any definitive surgery or chemotherapy was given. The data were produced by immunoSEQ multiplex PCR, yet TCRdb's version contains in-frame clones alone and is incomplete. This sample has more than 15,000 clones, with about three quarters found just once. The sample consisted of tumor tissue. All receptors come from a human donor with high-grade serous ovarian cancer.

The chain couples TRBV5-8 to TRBJ1-2, with D perhaps TRBD1 (5 bases). The germline gives CDR1 SGHTS, CDR2 YDEGEE. This CDR3 contains 15 residues. Trimming left V 0 bases short and J 2 bases short, with 11 bases between. In DNA, the CDR3 is TGTGCCAGCAGCTTGGGGGGGGTCAGCAACTATGGCTACACCTTC. Its protein product is CASSLGGVSNYGYTF.

Regarding this clone: The junction and the germline gene differ at one end; a read error may be behind it. The chain links TRBV11-2 to TRBJ2-5; D is perhaps TRBD1 (5 bases). Germline assignment: CDR1 SGHAT and CDR2 FQNNGV. The CDR3 runs 13 residues. CDR3 loop: CASSFWGEEIQYF. The CDR3 nucleotides are TGTGCCAGCAGCTTTTGGGGCGAAGAGATCCAGTACTTC.

The rearrangement joins TRBV7-6 to TRBJ1-1, with D possibly matching TRBD1 (6 bases). V was pared by 6 bases and J by 4 bases, with 12 bases between. Germline CDR1 SGHVS, CDR2 FNYEAQ. CDR3 length: 13 residues. CDR3 sequence reads: CASRLQGGTEAFF. Written as DNA, the CDR3 is TGTGCCAGCAGGTTACAGGGTGGCACTGAAGCTTTCTTT.

This chain connects TRBV5-4 to TRBJ1-1; perhaps TRBD1 as D (6 bases). The germline gives CDR1 SGHNT, CDR2 YYREEE (reference sequence). The CDR3 contains 14 residues. V dropped 5 bases and J dropped 2 bases, with 13 bases sitting between them. The CDR3 reads CASSPEDRNTEAFF. For the CDR3, the DNA is TGTGCCAGCAGTCCGGAGGACAGAAACACTGAAGCTTTCTTT. Variable domain in full (rest from reference TRBV5-4 and TRBJ1-1): ETGVTQSPTHLIKTRGQQVTLRCSSQSGHNTVSWYQQALGQGPQFIFQYYREEENGRGNFPPRFSGLQFPNYSSELNVNALELDDSALYLCASSPEDRNTEAFFGQGTRLTVV.

This clone has only one observation. This rearrangement joins TRBV7-9 to TRBJ2-5; D uncertain. Per germline, CDR1 SEHNR and CDR2 FQNEAQ (reference sequence). Trimming cost V 5 bases and J 3 bases, with 13 bases left between them. The length of the CDR3 is 14 residues. CDR3: CASSQGWAEETQYF. The CDR3 DNA reads as TGTGCCAGCAGCCAAGGGTGGGCAGAAGAGACCCAGTACTTC.

The gene calls are TRBV7-2 and TRBJ2-5, with 7 positions matching TRBD1. This CDR3 comprises 15 residues. Trimming cost V 0 bases and J 5 bases; bases outside gene matches: 6. CDR1 SGHTA and CDR2 FQGNSA come from the germline V gene. The CDR3 loop reads CASSLADRYTETQYF. CDR3 coding DNA: TGTGCCAGCAGCTTAGCGGACAGGTACACGGAGACCCAGTACTTC.

The chain uses TRBV15 and TRBJ1-2, with 9 bases fitting TRBD1. The germline V gene encodes CDR1 LNHNV and CDR2 YYDKDF (reference sequence). This CDR3 has 14 residues. J lost 8 bases, V lost 6 bases, and 10 bases had no gene match. CDR3 in amino acids: CATSPGQGIRGYTF. Written as DNA, the CDR3 is TGTGCCACCAGTCCGGGACAGGGAATTCGAGGCTACACCTTC.

V and J are TRBV25-1 and TRBJ2-2, with TRBD1 matching 9 bases. CDR3 length: 15 residues. Unmatched junction bases numbered 4, after V lost 6 bases and J lost 2 bases. The germline CDR1 and CDR2 sequences are MGHDK and SYGVNS. This chain's CDR3 is CASSGTGSNTGELFF. The CDR3 DNA reads TGTGCCAGCAGCGGGACAGGGAGTAACACCGGGGAGCTGTTTTTT.

This clone turned up a few times. The chain carries TRBV9 and TRBJ2-1; D is possibly TRBD2 (6 bases). V lost 4 bases, J lost 8 bases, and 10 bases lay in between. Germline CDR1 reads SGDLS; CDR2 reads YYNGEE. The CDR3 spans 12 residues. CDR3 protein: CASSKWGDEQFF. CDR3 sequence (DNA): TGTGCCAGCAGCAAGTGGGGGGATGAGCAGTTCTTC.

CDR3 bases: TGTGCCAGTGGGACAGGGGGCACAGATACGCAGTATTTT. It yields the protein CASGTGGTDTQYF. The chain combines TRBV19 with TRBJ2-3, with 10 nucleotides matching TRBD1. Germline V gene sequence: CDR1 LNHDA, CDR2 SQIVND (reference sequence). This CDR3 is built from 13 residues. J lost 1 base, V lost 8 bases, and 0 bases had no gene match.

The rearrangement joins TRBV4-3 to TRBJ2-5, with 14 bases fitting TRBD2. The end of the DNA fits TRBJ2-7 better, so the J call may be wrong. This CDR3 is 18 amino acids long. Germline lookup yields CDR1 LGHNA and CDR2 YSLEER. CDR3: CASSQGLAGGPGFYEQYF. CDR3 in DNA: TGCGCCAGCAGCCAAGGACTAGCGGGAGGGCCGGGCTTCTACGAGCAGTACTTC.

This clone appeared a single time. V gene TRBV5-8 combines with J gene TRBJ1-2; no clear D. The V gene lost 2 bases and the J gene lost 5 bases, with 10 bases spanning the gap. This CDR3 contains 13 residues. Germline V lookup: CDR1 SGHTS, CDR2 YDEGEE. The CDR3, as DNA: TGTGCCAGCAGCTTAAATCCACTTTATGGCTACACCTTC. Its translation is CASSLNPLYGYTF.

This clone has just a few counts. This chain uses TRBV25-1 with TRBJ2-5; no reliable D call. Between the trimmed V and J ends, which lost 1 base and 8 bases, there was a span of 8 bases. CDR1 MGHDK and CDR2 SYGVNS come from the germline V gene. This CDR3 is built from 12 residues. CDR3 protein: CASSESGGTQYF. CDR3 DNA sequence: TGTGCCAGCAGTGAATCCGGCGGAACCCAGTACTTC. Full variable domain (outside the CDR3, taken from reference TRBV25-1 and TRBJ2-5): EADIYQTPRYLVIGTGKKITLECSQTMGHDKMYWYQQDPGMELHLIHYSYGVNSTEKGDLSSESTVSRIRTEHFPLTLESARPSHTSQYLCASSESGGTQYFGPGTRLLVL.